The clone carrying this T cell receptor (beta chain) was seen many times. Its antigen is still unknown. These data are taken from a study of T cells after yellow fever vaccination. CDR1 is SEHNR and CDR2 is FQNEAQ in the germline V gene (reference sequence). Trimming took 3 bases from V and 10 from J, leaving 12 bases between them. This CDR3 spans 12 amino acids. TCRdb re-analysed the 5' RACE reads in MiXCR, keeping a single row per CDR3 protein. The sample has 250,000 to 400,000 distinct CDR3 sequences, approximately 4% seen once. Points from the study as a whole: Within FACS-sorted repertoires, abundant clonotypes contaminating from the bulk population could be present.

This chain joins TRBV7-9 and TRBJ1-1, with D tentatively TRBD1 (5 bases). The source of this sequence is a man younger than 30 who received the YFV17D yellow fever vaccine. The sample in question was PBMCs, obtained 15 days after the yellow fever booster vaccination. CDR3 in amino acids: CASSLWGEPAFF. The CDR3 coding sequence is TGTGCCAGCAGCTTGTGGGGGGAACCAGCTTTCTTT.